Sequencing of this T cell receptor (beta chain) was carried out in a study of shared clonotypes between healthy human individuals. Findings of the study overall: The small donor group covered limited genetic and exposure diversity.

Original handling: ImmunoSEQ sequences covered only the junction and lacked quality scores; filtering therefore differed. Some clones are missing from TCRdb's copy, which holds only in-frame ones; the method was immunoSEQ multiplex PCR. That table gives V, J and clone size, and the DNA gave D and trimming. The repertoire consists of millions of clones, with about 95% occurring once and the leading ten covering more than 0.95%. With regard to this clone: Its target is not known. Other DNA sequences in this sample translate to the same CDR3.

Germline V lookup: CDR1 MDHEN, CDR2 SYDVKM. The CDR3 has 12 residues. The V and J ends lost 4 bases and 2 bases respectively, with 4 bases between them. Cells designated naive CD8 were CD45RO-negative and were positively selected for CCR7, with terminally differentiated effector memory CD45RA+ cells excluded. The V gene is TRBV28, the J gene TRBJ2-3; D unresolved. This clonotype was obtained from a man aged 18 to 29 in good health. Source material: naive CD8+ T cells sorted from blood. The CDR3 reads CASSSPTDTQYF. The CDR3 nucleotides read TGTGCCAGCAGTTCCCCCACAGATACGCAGTATTTT.